Each of the 31 T cell receptor beta chains below was sequenced from the same sample in a study of early stage breast cancer tumors. Clones were read by immunoSEQ multiplex PCR, and TCRdb kept only the in-frame ones, dropping some. The sample carries more than 12,000 clones, around 84% recorded once. The specimen was normal breast tissue next to the tumor. The origin of the receptors is a person aged 25 to 45 with breast cancer.

The rearrangement joins TRBV11-1 to TRBJ2-7; D is unresolved. CDR1 is SGHAT, CDR2 FQDESV, per germline (reference sequence). Trimming removed 0 bases at V and 2 bases at J, with 8 bases between. The CDR3 has 14 residues. The CDR3 DNA sequence: TGTGCCAGCAGCTTAGCAGGTCATGCCTACGAGCAGTACTTC. Translating it yields CASSLAGHAYEQYF.

The genes are TRBV7-9 and TRBJ2-1; weak D call: TRBD1 (5 bases). In germline, CDR1 is SEHNR, CDR2 FQNEAQ (reference sequence). The length of the CDR3 is 14 residues. Trimming shortened V by 1 base and J by 10 bases, and 14 bases separated the two germline ends. This chain's CDR3 is CASSLGLTNREQFF. CDR3 in DNA: TGTGCCAGCAGCTTAGGGTTGACCAACAGGGAGCAGTTCTTC.

This sequence joins TRBV5-1 and TRBJ2-2; D could derive from TRBD1 or TRBD2 (6 bases each). CDR1 SGHRS and CDR2 YFSETQ come from the germline V gene. V dropped 6 bases and J dropped 0 bases, with 15 bases sitting between them. The CDR3 is made up of 16 amino acids. The CDR3 nucleotides read TGCGCCAGCATGCCCGGAGGGGGGCCGAACACCGGGGAGCTGTTTTTT. This codes for CASMPGGGPNTGELFF.

CDR3 residues: CAWRGLEGGMDTQYF. CDR3 in DNA: TGTGCCTGGAGAGGACTAGAGGGTGGGATGGATACGCAGTATTTT. This chain uses TRBV30 with TRBJ2-3; TRBD2 aligns across 7 bases. V gave up 3 bases and J gave up 6 bases; unmatched junction bases: 12. This CDR3 has 15 amino acids. The V gene's germline CDR1 is GTSNPN and CDR2 SVGIG (reference sequence).

The CDR3 DNA follows: TGTGCCAGCAGCTTGGCGACAGGGGTCGGCGAGCAGTACTTC. This translates into CASSLATGVGEQYF. V and J are TRBV5-5 and TRBJ2-7; 8 bases align to TRBD1. The CDR3 sequence is 14 residues long. Germline V lookup: CDR1 SGHKS, CDR2 YYEKEE (reference sequence). Germline trimming cut 0 bases from V and 6 bases from J; bases unmatched to any gene: 5.

This chain links TRBV12-5 with TRBJ1-5, with 9 bases lining up with TRBD1. Germline values: CDR1 LGHNT, CDR2 FRNRAP. CDR3 size: 20 residues. V trimming: 1 base; J trimming: 4 bases; junction bases outside the gene matches: 17. The CDR3 region is CASGLEWGQGLTIGNQPQHF. In DNA, the CDR3 is TGTGCTAGTGGTTTGGAATGGGGACAGGGCCTCACTATAGGGAATCAGCCCCAGCATTTT.

The V and J genes are TRBV11-2 and TRBJ2-2; 8 bases line up with TRBD1. CDR3 length equals 15 residues. V lost 2 bases and J lost 4; bases outside the gene matches: 3. The V gene's germline CDR1 is SGHAT and CDR2 FQNNGV. For the CDR3, the DNA is TGTGCCAGCAGCTTACAGGGGGCGCGCACCGGGGAGCTGTTTTTT. Protein sequence: CASSLQGARTGELFF.

The chain uses TRBV30 and TRBJ2-1, with 11 bases aligning to TRBD2. The V and J ends lost 1 base and 7 bases, in that order; junction bases with no gene match: 9. Germline V gives CDR1 GTSNPN, CDR2 SVGIG (reference sequence). CDR3 length equals 16 residues. This chain's CDR3 is CAWSALTSGNLNEQFF. The CDR3 DNA sequence: TGTGCCTGGAGTGCTTTGACTAGCGGGAATTTGAATGAGCAGTTCTTC.

This chain uses TRBV27 with TRBJ2-1; 7 nucleotides agree with TRBD1. Germline CDR1 is MNHEY and CDR2 is SMNVEV (reference sequence). J was trimmed by 1 base and V by 4 bases; bases with no gene match: 13. The CDR3 runs to 18 residues. CDR3 sequence reads: CASSSQGTGIGSYNEQFF. Written as DNA, the CDR3 is TGTGCCAGCAGTTCACAGGGGACGGGAATCGGTTCCTACAATGAGCAGTTCTTC.

A few counts support this clone. V usage is TRBV5-3 and J usage is TRBJ2-2; no reliable D call. TRBV5-3 is recorded as an ORF, its role being uncertain. The CDR3 has 14 amino acids. The V end lost 5 bases, the J end lost 4 bases, and 12 bases lay between the germline ends. The CDR3 protein is CARSPRFLTGELFF. CDR3 DNA: TGTGCCAGAAGTCCGCGGTTCCTCACCGGGGAGCTGTTTTTT.

The chain combines TRBV27 with TRBJ2-7; 9 bases fit TRBD2. After removal of 6 bases from V and 3 bases from J, the junction contained 9 bases not matched to a gene. The CDR3 runs 15 residues. The germline V gene has CDR1 MNHEY and CDR2 SMNVEV (reference sequence). The CDR3 nucleotides are TGTGCCAGCAGGTACCGAGCGGGAGGTAGCTACGAGCAGTACTTC. It codes for CASRYRAGGSYEQYF.

In its sample, this clone was seen a few times. The chain employs TRBV19 and TRBJ2-1; the D is unclear. The CDR3 sequence is 13 residues long. Trimming took off 1 base at V and 5 bases at J, with 6 bases between the two ends. Germline loops: CDR1 LNHDA, CDR2 SQIVND (reference sequence). CDR3 nucleotides: TGTGCCAGTAGTATAGGTAGGAACAATGAGCAGTTCTTC. It translates to CASSIGRNNEQFF.

The rearrangement uses TRBV5-5 and TRBJ2-7; the D gene could be TRBD1 or TRBD2 (5 bases each). The CDR3 is made up of 16 amino acids. Germline values: CDR1 SGHKS, CDR2 YYEKEE (reference sequence). Trimming took off 4 bases at V and 4 bases at J, with 21 bases between the two ends. The chain's CDR3 is CASSLGVSVGPYEQYF. CDR3 DNA sequence: TGTGCCAGCAGCCTGGGGGTTAGTGTAGGGCCTTACGAGCAGTACTTC.

This chain uses TRBV13 with TRBJ2-2; TRBD2 matches at 9 bases. Losses at the gene ends were 5 bases for V and 0 bases for J; bases not matched to a gene: 22. The germline gives CDR1 PRHDT, CDR2 FYEKMQ (reference sequence). CDR3 length: 22 amino acids. DNA for the CDR3: TGTGCCAGCAGCCCGCTAGGGTGGAGAGCGGGAGGTAGGGCCGCGAACACCGGGGAGCTGTTTTTT. This sequence encodes CASSPLGWRAGGRAANTGELFF.

The chain joins TRBV7-2 to TRBJ1-5; a weak D match, TRBD1 (6 bases). The germline CDR1 and CDR2 sequences are SGHTA and FQGNSA. There are 15 residues in the CDR3. The ends were cut back, 1 base at V and 6 bases at J, with 13 bases in the middle. The CDR3 loop is CASSLGGGFLQPQHF. For the CDR3, the DNA is TGTGCCAGCAGCTTAGGTGGGGGCTTTCTTCAGCCCCAGCATTTT.

The gene calls are TRBV5-5 and TRBJ2-3, with TRBD1 matching 10 bases. The V gene's germline CDR1 is SGHKS and CDR2 YYEKEE (reference sequence). J lost 5 bases, V lost 3 bases, and 3 bases had no gene match. CDR3 length equals 14 residues. The CDR3 reads CASSSTGGIDTQYF. The CDR3 nucleotides are TGTGCCAGCAGCTCGACAGGGGGCATAGATACGCAGTATTTT.

The rearrangement uses TRBV4-2 and TRBJ2-2; unclear D gene. Per germline, CDR1 LGHNA and CDR2 YNFKEQ. The ends were cut back, 4 bases at V and 1 base at J, with 10 bases in the middle. CDR3 size: 15 residues. The CDR3 loop is CASSRRGVNTGELFF. In DNA form, the CDR3 reads TGTGCCAGCAGCCGACGAGGAGTGAACACCGGGGAGCTGTTTTTT.

This clone was seen only once. The chain links TRBV4-1 to TRBJ2-5; TRBD1 is a possible D gene (5 bases). The length of the CDR3 is 15 residues. Germline values: CDR1 MGHRA, CDR2 YSYEKL. Trimming took off 0 bases at V and 5 bases at J, with 13 bases between the two ends. DNA of the CDR3: TGCGCCAGCAGCCAAGAAGAGATGTCAGGGGAGACCCAGTACTTC. Its protein is CASSQEEMSGETQYF.

Only a few counts were recorded for this clone. The rearrangement joins TRBV25-1 to TRBJ2-7, with D perhaps assigned TRBD1 or TRBD2 (5 bases each). Trimming removed 8 bases at V and 8 bases at J, with 19 bases between. There are 13 residues in the CDR3. Germline-derived CDR1 and CDR2 are MGHDK and SYGVNS. The CDR3 DNA sequence: TGTGCCAGCGCCGGGACGGACTTTAGAAAGCAGTACTTC. Its translation is CASAGTDFRKQYF.

This clone occurred once. The chain couples TRBV4-2 to TRBJ2-3; D uncertain. CDR1 is LGHNA and CDR2 is YNFKEQ in the germline V gene. With 6 bases removed from V and 4 bases from J, the gap between germline ends came to 8 bases. This CDR3 has 12 amino acids. CDR3 loop: CASSLVADTQYF. The CDR3 DNA reads as TGTGCCAGCAGTCTAGTAGCAGATACGCAGTATTTT.

The genes are TRBV11-2 and TRBJ2-1; D is ambiguous. Germline V gives CDR1 SGHAT, CDR2 FQNNGV. Trimming stripped 1 base from V and 2 bases from J, with 6 bases between. The length of the CDR3 is 14 residues. The CDR3 DNA reads as TGTGCCAGCAGCTTAGGGGTTGCCTACAATGAGCAGTTCTTC. Its translation: CASSLGVAYNEQFF.

The chain has TRBV2 and TRBJ2-1, with TRBD2 as a possible D gene (6 bases). Germline V gene sequence: CDR1 SNHLY, CDR2 FYNNEI. V was cut by 4 bases and J by 7 bases, with 23 bases left in between. The length of the CDR3 is 17 residues. CDR3 protein: CASSGSLFSRERNEQFF. The CDR3 DNA reads TGTGCCAGCAGTGGAAGCCTTTTTAGTCGGGAGAGGAATGAGCAGTTCTTC.

V usage is TRBV2 and J usage is TRBJ1-1; no clear D gene. The ends were cut back, 8 bases at V and 3 bases at J, with 13 bases in the middle. CDR3 length equals 13 residues. Germline-derived CDR1 and CDR2 are SNHLY and FYNNEI. The CDR3 DNA follows: TGTGCCAGCTACTCTCTGAGGGACACTGAAGCTTTCTTT. Its translation: CASYSLRDTEAFF.

The chain carries TRBV2 and TRBJ1-2, with 7 bases identical to TRBD1. The CDR3 is made up of 13 amino acids. With V trimmed by 2 bases and J by 7 bases, 4 bases remained unmatched. Germline V CDR1 and CDR2: SNHLY, FYNNEI. The CDR3 reads CASSETTGVGYTF. The CDR3 coding sequence is TGTGCCAGCAGTGAAACCACAGGGGTTGGCTACACCTTC.

The V gene is TRBV14, the J gene TRBJ2-3, with 8 bases fitting TRBD2. Per the germline V gene, CDR1 is SGHDN and CDR2 is FVKESK. V dropped 4 bases and J dropped 5; count of bases not matched to a gene: 11. The CDR3 contains 16 residues. CDR3 DNA: TGTGCCAGCAGCCTCCTGGGAAGCGGGAGTCTAGATACGCAGTATTTT. Protein product: CASSLLGSGSLDTQYF. Filled out from reference TRBV14 and TRBJ2-3, the complete variable domain reads EAGVTQFPSHSVIEKGQTVTLRCDPISGHDNLYWYRRVMGKEIKFLLHFVKESKQDESGMPNNRFLAERTGGTYSTLKVQPAELEDSGVYFCASSLLGSGSLDTQYFGPGTRLTVL.

V usage is TRBV6-5 and J usage is TRBJ2-7, with D possibly being TRBD1 (6 bases). This CDR3 has 15 amino acids. The ends were cut back, 6 bases at V and 1 base at J, with 16 bases in the middle. Germline V gene data show CDR1 as MNHEY and CDR2 as SVGAGI. CDR3 loop: CASRTGRGRSYEQYF. The DNA of the CDR3 is TGTGCCAGCAGGACGGGCAGGGGCCGATCCTACGAGCAGTACTTC.

The chain has TRBV7-9 and TRBJ2-7, with D unresolved. CDR1 and CDR2 (germline): SEHNR, FQNEAQ (reference sequence). This CDR3 is built from 15 residues. V lost 4 bases, J lost 9 bases, and 22 bases lay in between. Written as DNA, the CDR3 is TGTGCCAGCAGCTCCTCTACGGCTCCAGCAAACGGGCAGTACTTC. Protein sequence: CASSSSTAPANGQYF. The whole variable domain, remainder taken from reference TRBV7-9 and TRBJ2-7, is DTGVSQNPRHKITKRGQNVTFRCDPISEHNRLYWYRQTLGQGPEFLTYFQNEAQLEKSRLLSDRFSAERPKGSFSTLEIQRTEQGDSAMYLCASSSSTAPANGQYFGPGTRLTVT.

V usage is TRBV6-4 and J usage is TRBJ2-3, with a weak D call TRBD2 (5 bases). Germline CDR1 reads MRHNA; CDR2 reads SNTAGT. V was pared by 4 bases and J by 4 bases, with 9 bases between. The CDR3 loop spans 13 amino acids. CDR3 residues: CASSAGSADTQYF. CDR3 in DNA: TGTGCCAGCAGTGCCGGTAGCGCAGATACGCAGTATTTT.

The chain has TRBV11-1 and TRBJ2-7; 11 bases are shared with TRBD2. Trimming took 5 bases from V and 0 from J; bases not matched to a gene: 3. Germline V gene sequence: CDR1 SGHAT, CDR2 FQDESV (reference sequence). The length of the CDR3 is 15 residues. In nucleotides, the CDR3 is TGTGCCAGCAGCCCGGGGACTAGCGGCTCCTACGAGCAGTACTTC. Translating it yields CASSPGTSGSYEQYF.

The CDR3 nucleotides are TGTGCCAGCAGAGATGACAGGGGTGGTGGCTACACCTTC. This gives the protein CASRDDRGGGYTF. V usage is TRBV2 and J usage is TRBJ1-2, with TRBD1 matching 8 bases. The V gene's germline CDR1 is SNHLY and CDR2 FYNNEI. The CDR3 sequence is 13 residues long. With 6 bases clipped from V and 7 bases from J, the junction kept 7 bases outside the gene matches.

This chain links TRBV7-8 with TRBJ2-5; 7 bases are shared with TRBD2. Germline values: CDR1 SGHVS, CDR2 FQNEAQ. The V segment lost 4 bases and the J segment 4 bases; nucleotides outside the gene matches: 12. The CDR3 is made up of 16 amino acids. CDR3 nucleotide sequence: TGTGCCAGCAGCTCAAAATGGAGGCGGGAGCGAGAGACCCAGTACTTC. It is translated as CASSSKWRRERETQYF.